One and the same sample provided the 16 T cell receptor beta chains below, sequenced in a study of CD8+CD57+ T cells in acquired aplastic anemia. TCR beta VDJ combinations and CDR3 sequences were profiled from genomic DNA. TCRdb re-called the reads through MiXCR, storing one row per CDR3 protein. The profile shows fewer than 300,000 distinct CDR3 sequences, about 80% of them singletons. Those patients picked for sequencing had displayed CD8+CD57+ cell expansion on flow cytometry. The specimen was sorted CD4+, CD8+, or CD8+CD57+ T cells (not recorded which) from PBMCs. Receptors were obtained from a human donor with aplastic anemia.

The CDR3 reads CASSLASGGNSPLHF. The CDR3 nucleotides are TGCGCCAGCAGCTTGGCTTCCGGGGGTAATTCACCCCTCCACTTT. The V and J genes are TRBV5-1 and TRBJ1-6; tentative D call: TRBD1 (5 bases). V was pared by 0 bases and J by 6 bases, with 10 bases between. Germline assignment: CDR1 SGHRS and CDR2 YFSETQ. This CDR3 spans 15 amino acids.

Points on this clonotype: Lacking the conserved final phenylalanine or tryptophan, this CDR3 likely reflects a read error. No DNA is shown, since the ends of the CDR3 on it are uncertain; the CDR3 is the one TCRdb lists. The CDR3 sequence is CASSRPRDYGNTS. The chain joins TRBV7-2 to TRBJ1-2; the table's TRBD1 call for D was not verified on the DNA. Looked up from germline, CDR1 is SGHTA and CDR2 is FQGNSA. The CDR3 is 13 amino acids in total, end residues counted.

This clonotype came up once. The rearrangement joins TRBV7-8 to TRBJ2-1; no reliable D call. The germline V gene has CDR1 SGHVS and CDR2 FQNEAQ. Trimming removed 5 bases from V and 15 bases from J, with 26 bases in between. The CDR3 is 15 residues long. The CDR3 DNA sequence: TGTGCCAGCAGCGTATACCAGAACGCCTCCAATCTGCCGTTCTTC. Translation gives CASSVYQNASNLPFF.

The CDR3 loop reads CASSFAGNSESDEQFF. CDR3 nucleotides: TGTGCCAGCAGCTTTGCGGGGAACTCCGAGAGCGATGAGCAGTTCTTC. The V call is TRBV9, the J call TRBJ2-1; possible D gene TRBD2, 6 bases. The germline V and J ends were trimmed by 4 bases and 8 bases, with 22 bases remaining between them. The CDR3 covers 16 residues. Germline CDR1 reads SGDLS; CDR2 reads YYNGEE.

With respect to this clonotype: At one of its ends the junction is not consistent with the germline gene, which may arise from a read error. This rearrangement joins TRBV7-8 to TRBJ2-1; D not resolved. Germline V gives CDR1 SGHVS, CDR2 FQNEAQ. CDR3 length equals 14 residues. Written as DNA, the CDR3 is TGTGCCAGCAGCTTAACGTCGTTCCCCAATAAGCAGTATTTC. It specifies CASSLTSFPNKQYF. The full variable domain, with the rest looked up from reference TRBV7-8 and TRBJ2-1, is GAGVSQSPRYKVAKRGQDVALRCDPISGHVSLFWYQQALGQGPEFLTYFQNEAQLDKSGLPSDRFFAERPEGSVSTLKIQRTQQEDSAVYLCASSLTSFPNKQYFGPGTRLTVL.

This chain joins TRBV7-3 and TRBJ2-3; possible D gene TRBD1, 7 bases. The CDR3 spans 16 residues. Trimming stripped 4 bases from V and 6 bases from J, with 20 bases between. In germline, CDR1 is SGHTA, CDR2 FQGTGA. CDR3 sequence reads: CASSSGTAGHTDTQYF. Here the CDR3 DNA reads TGTGCCAGCAGCTCAGGGACAGCGGGTCACACTGATACGCAGTATTTT.

CDR3 bases: TGTGCCAGCAGCTTGCGGACAGGCCATCTCTCCTACGAGCAGTACTTC. It codes for CASSLRTGHLSYEQYF. The chain links TRBV7-2 to TRBJ2-7, with 7 bases that match TRBD1. V shed 3 bases, J shed 0 bases, and the junction held 8 bases outside the gene matches. Germline V gene lookup returns CDR1 SGHTA and CDR2 FQGNSA. The CDR3 spans 16 residues.

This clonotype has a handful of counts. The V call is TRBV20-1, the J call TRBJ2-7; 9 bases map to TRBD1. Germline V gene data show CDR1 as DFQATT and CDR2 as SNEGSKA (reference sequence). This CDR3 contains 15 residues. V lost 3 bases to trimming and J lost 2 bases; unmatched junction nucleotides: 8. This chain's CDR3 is CSASPSTGGAYEQYV. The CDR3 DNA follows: TGCAGTGCTAGTCCATCGACAGGGGGAGCCTACGAGCAGTACGTC.

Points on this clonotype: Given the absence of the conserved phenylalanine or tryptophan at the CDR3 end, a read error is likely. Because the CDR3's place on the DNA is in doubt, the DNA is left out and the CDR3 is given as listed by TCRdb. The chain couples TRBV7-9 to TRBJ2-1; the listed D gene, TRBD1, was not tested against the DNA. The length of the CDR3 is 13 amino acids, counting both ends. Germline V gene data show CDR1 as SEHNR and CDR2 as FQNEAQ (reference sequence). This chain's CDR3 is CASSLDTQQGERG.

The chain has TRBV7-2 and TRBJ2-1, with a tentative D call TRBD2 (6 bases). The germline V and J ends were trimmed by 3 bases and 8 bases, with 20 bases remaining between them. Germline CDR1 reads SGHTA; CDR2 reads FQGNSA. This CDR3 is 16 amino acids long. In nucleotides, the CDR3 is TGTGCCAGCAGCTTTGAAAGAGGCGGGGATAGCGATGAGCAGTTCTTC. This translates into CASSFERGGDSDEQFF.

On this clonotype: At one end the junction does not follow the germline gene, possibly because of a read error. The CDR3 DNA is TGTGCCACCAGTGATGGGGAGATCCGTGAGCAGTTTTTC. Protein sequence: CATSDGEIREQFF. The chain has TRBV24-1 and TRBJ2-1; possible D gene TRBD2, 5 bases. The CDR3 covers 13 residues. CDR1 and CDR2 from the germline V gene are KGHDR and SFDVKD.

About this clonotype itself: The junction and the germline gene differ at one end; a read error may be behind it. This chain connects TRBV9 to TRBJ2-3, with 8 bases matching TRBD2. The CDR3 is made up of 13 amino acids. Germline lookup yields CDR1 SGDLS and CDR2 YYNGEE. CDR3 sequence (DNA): TGTGCCAGCGCCAATGCGGGGGGCACCGGGGAGCTGTTT. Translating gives CASANAGGTGELF.

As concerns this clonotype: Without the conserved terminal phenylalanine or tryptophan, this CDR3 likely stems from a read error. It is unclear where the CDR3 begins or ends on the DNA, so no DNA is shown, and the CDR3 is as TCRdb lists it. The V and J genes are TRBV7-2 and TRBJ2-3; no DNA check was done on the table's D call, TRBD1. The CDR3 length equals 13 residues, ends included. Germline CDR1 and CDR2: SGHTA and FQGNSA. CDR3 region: CASGEGGTDTTYY.

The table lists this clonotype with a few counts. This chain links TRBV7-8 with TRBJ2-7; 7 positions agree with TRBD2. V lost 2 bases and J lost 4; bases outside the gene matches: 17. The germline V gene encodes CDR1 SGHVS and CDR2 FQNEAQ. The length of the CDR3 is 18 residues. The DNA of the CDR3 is TGTGCCAGCAGCTTACCGGGAGGCCCCGATACCCTTTATTACGAGCAGTACGTC. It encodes CASSLPGGPDTLYYEQYV.

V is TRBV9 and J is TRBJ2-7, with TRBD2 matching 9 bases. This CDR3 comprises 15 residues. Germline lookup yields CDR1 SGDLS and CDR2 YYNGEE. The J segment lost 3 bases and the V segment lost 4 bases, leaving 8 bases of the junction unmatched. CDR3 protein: CASSLATSGVYEQYF. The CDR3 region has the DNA TGTGCCAGCAGCTTAGCGACTAGCGGTGTCTACGAGCAGTACTTC. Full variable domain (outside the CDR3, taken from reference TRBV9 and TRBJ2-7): DSGVTQTPKHLITATGQRVTLRCSPRSGDLSVYWYQQSLDQGLQFLIQYYNGEERAKGNILERFSAQQFPDLHSELNLSSLELGDSALYFCASSLATSGVYEQYFGPGTRLTVT.

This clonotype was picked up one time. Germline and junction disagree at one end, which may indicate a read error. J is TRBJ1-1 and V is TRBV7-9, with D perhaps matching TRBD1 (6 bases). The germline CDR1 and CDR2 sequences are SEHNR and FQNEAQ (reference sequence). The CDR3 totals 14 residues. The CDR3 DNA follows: TGTGCCAGCAGCCCTGGAGCGGGGGGGCGGGAGACCCAGTTT. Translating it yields CASSPGAGGRETQF. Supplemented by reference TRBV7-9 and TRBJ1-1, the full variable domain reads DTGVSQNPRHKITKRGQNVTFRCDPISEHNRLYWYRQTLGQGPEFLTYFQNEAQLEKSRLLSDRFSAERPKGSFSTLEIQRTEQGDSAMYLCASSPGAGGRETQFGQGTRLTVV.